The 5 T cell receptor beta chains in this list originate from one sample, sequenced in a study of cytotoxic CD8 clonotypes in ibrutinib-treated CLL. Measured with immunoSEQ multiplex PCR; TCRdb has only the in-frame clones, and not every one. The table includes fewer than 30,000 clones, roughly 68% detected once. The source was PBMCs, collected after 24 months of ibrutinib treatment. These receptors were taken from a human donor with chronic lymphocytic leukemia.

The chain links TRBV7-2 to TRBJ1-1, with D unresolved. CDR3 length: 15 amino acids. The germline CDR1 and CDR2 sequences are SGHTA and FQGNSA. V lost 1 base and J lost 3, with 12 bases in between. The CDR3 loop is CASSLVAGRHTEAFF. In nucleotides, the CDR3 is TGTGCCAGCAGCTTAGTTGCAGGTCGGCACACTGAAGCTTTCTTT.

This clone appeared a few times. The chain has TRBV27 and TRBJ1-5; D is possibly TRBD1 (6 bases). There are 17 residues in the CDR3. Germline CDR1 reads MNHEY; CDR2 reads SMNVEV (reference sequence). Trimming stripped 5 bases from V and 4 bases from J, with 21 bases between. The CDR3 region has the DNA TGTGCCAGCAGTAGAATACAGGGTCGTTTAGGTAATCAGCCCCAGCATTTT. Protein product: CASSRIQGRLGNQPQHF.

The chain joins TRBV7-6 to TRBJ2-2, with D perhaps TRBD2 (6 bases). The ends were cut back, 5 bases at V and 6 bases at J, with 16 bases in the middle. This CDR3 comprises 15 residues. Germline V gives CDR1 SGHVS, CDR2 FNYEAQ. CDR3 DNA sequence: TGTGCCAGCAGCCCACAAGGAGGGTTGGCCGGGGAGCTGTTTTTT. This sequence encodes CASSPQGGLAGELFF.

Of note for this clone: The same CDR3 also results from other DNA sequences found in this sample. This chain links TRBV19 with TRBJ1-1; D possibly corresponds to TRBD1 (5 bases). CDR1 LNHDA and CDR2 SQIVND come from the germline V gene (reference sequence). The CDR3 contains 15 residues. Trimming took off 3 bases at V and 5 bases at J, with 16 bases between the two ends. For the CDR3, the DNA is TGTGCCAGTAGTATTGGGGCCGGATGGGGGACTGAAGCTTTCTTT. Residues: CASSIGAGWGTEAFF.

The CDR3 nucleotides read TGTGCCAGCACCCCGGTTGGGGGGCCGGGCACCGGGGAGCTGTTTTTT. Translation gives CASTPVGGPGTGELFF. V and J are TRBV7-6 and TRBJ2-2; the D call may be TRBD1 or TRBD2 (6 bases each). The CDR3 is made up of 16 amino acids. Germline assignment: CDR1 SGHVS and CDR2 FNYEAQ. V lost 7 bases, J lost 4 bases, and 19 bases lay in between. The full variable domain, rest sourced from reference TRBV7-6 and TRBJ2-2, is GAGVSQSPRYKVTKRGQDVALRCDPISGHVSLYWYRQALGQGPEFLTYFNYEAQQDKSGLPNDRFSAERPEGSISTLTIQRTEQRDSAMYRCASTPVGGPGTGELFFGEGSRLTVL.